Only a few counts were recorded for the clone carrying this T cell receptor beta chain. Antigen unknown. TCR beta cDNA libraries included unique molecular identifiers. From around 1 to 9.1 million T cells, hundreds of thousands of cDNA molecules were obtained. MiXCR, applied by TCRdb to the PCR reads, yields one record per CDR3 protein. Of roughly 600,000 distinct CDR3 sequences in the sample, around 47% are singletons; the top ten hold about 1.5%. Per germline, CDR1 MNHEY and CDR2 SVGAGI. The ends lost 5 bases at V and 2 bases at J; junction bases unmatched: 6. CDR3 size: 16 residues. This entry comes from a study of post-analysis software for immune sequencing data. Looking at the study overall: Multiple sclerosis in the patients followed relapsing-remitting, secondary progressive and progressive-relapsing courses. Study-wide results and limits: Samples from one preparation batch, clustered by F measure, grouped strongly together. People with multiple sclerosis had a significantly lower normalized Chao1 diversity than controls did. Included in a set of roughly five TRBV segments more frequent in patients than controls were TRBV5-6, TRBV5-1 and TRBV20-1.

The J gene is TRBJ2-5, the V gene TRBV6-5; TRBD2 agrees at 12 bases. This receptor was obtained from a girl aged 10-17 years with multiple sclerosis. The sample consisted of blood. The CDR3: CASSPPTSGGQETQYF. CDR3 sequence (DNA): TGTGCCAGCAGTCCCCCGACTAGCGGGGGACAAGAGACCCAGTACTTC.